Sequencing of this T cell receptor beta chain was carried out in a study of graft-versus-host responses after intestinal transplantation. Study at large: Anti-thymocyte globulin induction was given to all recipients, followed by tacrolimus and steroids for around three years.

Some clones are missing from TCRdb's copy, which holds only in-frame ones; the method was immunoSEQ multiplex PCR. This table has about 98,000 clones, about 83% appearing once. This clone was counted many times. The same CDR3 is also encoded by other DNA sequences in this sample. Germline lookup yields CDR1 MRHNA and CDR2 SNTAGT. V was clipped by 0 bases and J by 4 bases; unmatched bases: 1. The CDR3 loop spans 14 amino acids. V and J are TRBV6-4 and TRBJ2-3, with 7 positions matching TRBD1. The material was PBMCs, obtained 255 days after intestinal transplant. This clonotype was sampled from a human patient who received an intestinal transplant, so some T cells may come from the graft donor. The chain's CDR3 is CASSDSGGADTQYF. The CDR3 DNA is TGTGCCAGCAGTGACTCAGGGGGCGCAGATACGCAGTATTTT.